The next 14 T cell receptor beta chains were all read from a single sample in a study of shared clonotypes between healthy human individuals. Here immunoSEQ multiplex PCR was the method, and the copy in TCRdb shows in-frame clones only, minus some. The table shows roughly 2 million clones, with 90% to 96% occurring only once. Specimen: naive CD4+ T cells sorted from blood. The subset is: CD45RA+ positively selected. The receptor set was obtained from a man between 18 and 29 years old in good health.

The chain has TRBV4-1 and TRBJ1-3; 9 positions match TRBD1. Germline V lookup: CDR1 MGHRA, CDR2 YSYEKL. The CDR3 runs to 18 residues. J gave up 1 base and V 2 bases, and 9 bases lay outside the gene matches. CDR3 in amino acids: CASSQNHLQGASGNTIYF. As DNA, the CDR3 is TGCGCCAGCAGCCAAAACCATTTACAGGGGGCTTCTGGAAACACCATATATTTT.

This chain links TRBV20-1 with TRBJ1-2; unclear D gene. This CDR3 region has 11 residues. Germline V gives CDR1 DFQATT, CDR2 SNEGSKA (reference sequence). Trimming took off 7 bases at V and 4 bases at J, with 10 bases between the two ends. The CDR3: CSVDTFYGYTF. For the CDR3, the DNA is TGCAGTGTGGATACCTTCTATGGCTACACCTTC.

This clone was detected once. V is TRBV29-1 and J is TRBJ1-3; TRBD1 aligns across 10 bases. Trimming took 5 bases from V and 2 from J; bases not matched to a gene: 6. CDR3 length: 15 residues. Germline V gives CDR1 SQVTM, CDR2 ANQGSEA. The CDR3 DNA reads as TGCAGCGTTTCGACAGGGGGCACGGCTGGAAACACCATATATTTT. Encoded protein: CSVSTGGTAGNTIYF.

J is TRBJ2-7 and V is TRBV14; TRBD1 might be the D (5 bases). The CDR3 spans 16 residues. Germline loops: CDR1 SGHDN, CDR2 FVKESK. Trimming removed 0 bases from V and 7 bases from J, with 19 bases in between. CDR3 sequence reads: CASSQDQGFTSEEQYF. CDR3 in DNA: TGTGCCAGCAGCCAAGACCAGGGTTTTACCTCGGAGGAGCAGTACTTC.

The chain combines TRBV6-5 with TRBJ1-5, with D perhaps TRBD1 (5 bases). Trimming took off 7 bases at V and 12 bases at J, with 19 bases between the two ends. Germline lookup yields CDR1 MNHEY and CDR2 SVGAGI. This CDR3 comprises 13 residues. DNA for the CDR3: TGTGCCAGCACTGCTGAGGGGTCGGGAAACCAGCATTTT. Translating gives CASTAEGSGNQHF.

The CDR3 loop is CASGPGTGFDGELFF. CDR3 DNA: TGCGCCAGCGGGCCCGGGACGGGGTTTGACGGGGAGCTGTTTTTT. This sequence joins TRBV5-1 and TRBJ2-2, with D perhaps matching TRBD1 or TRBD2 (5 bases each). The CDR3 has 15 residues. Germline V CDR1 and CDR2: SGHRS, YFSETQ. V was cut by 7 bases and J by 7 bases, with 20 bases left in between.

This chain connects TRBV5-1 to TRBJ2-5; 9 positions agree with TRBD2. Looked up from germline, CDR1 is SGHRS and CDR2 is YFSETQ. Trimming took 2 bases from V and 2 from J; bases not matched to a gene: 7. The CDR3 is made up of 16 amino acids. The CDR3 here is CASSFSLSGGQETQYF. CDR3 nucleotide sequence: TGCGCCAGCAGCTTCTCACTTAGCGGGGGACAAGAGACCCAGTACTTC. Looking up the rest from reference TRBV5-1 and TRBJ2-5 gives the full variable domain: KAGVTQTPRYLIKTRGQQVTLSCSPISGHRSVSWYQQTPGQGLQFLFEYFSETQRNKGNFPGRFSGRQFSNSRSEMNVSTLELGDSALYLCASSFSLSGGQETQYFGPGTRLLVL.

V usage is TRBV27 and J usage is TRBJ2-3, with 13 bases matching TRBD2. V was clipped by 5 bases and J by 5 bases; unmatched bases: 10. Germline CDR1 MNHEY, CDR2 SMNVEV (reference sequence). CDR3 length: 17 residues. The CDR3 sequence is CASSPDGLAGVGDTQYF. In nucleotides, the CDR3 is TGTGCCAGCAGTCCTGACGGACTAGCGGGAGTGGGAGATACGCAGTATTTT.

The chain recombines TRBV5-1 with TRBJ2-7, with a weak D call TRBD1 (6 bases). Trimming shortened V by 0 bases and J by 5 bases, and 15 bases separated the two germline ends. The germline gives CDR1 SGHRS, CDR2 YFSETQ. CDR3 length: 15 amino acids. CDR3 in amino acids: CASSLEQGSYDEQYF. DNA for the CDR3: TGCGCCAGCAGCTTGGAACAGGGAAGTTACGACGAGCAGTACTTC.

The chain links TRBV18 to TRBJ1-4; D gene unclear. The CDR3 contains 15 residues. V was trimmed by 1 base and J by 3 bases, leaving 9 bases between them. Germline V gene sequence: CDR1 KGHSH, CDR2 LQKENI. The CDR3 DNA reads as TGTGCCAGCTCACCACTAACAGCCCCTAATGAAAAACTGTTTTTT. It is translated as CASSPLTAPNEKLFF.

This clone was seen a single time. The chain carries TRBV10-3 and TRBJ1-1; D is perhaps TRBD1 (5 bases). Trimming left V 0 bases short and J 5 bases short, with 13 bases between. Per germline, CDR1 ENHRY and CDR2 SYGVKD. CDR3 length: 15 amino acids. Here the CDR3 DNA reads TGTGCCATCAGTGAGTCGGCGGGGAGGGGAACTGAAGCTTTCTTT. Its translation: CAISESAGRGTEAFF.

The chain joins TRBV11-2 to TRBJ1-4; weak D call: TRBD1 (6 bases). V gave up 5 bases and J gave up 4 bases, with 14 bases separating them. Germline V lookup: CDR1 SGHAT, CDR2 FQNNGV. There are 15 residues in the CDR3. The CDR3 coding sequence is TGTGCCAGCAGCCGGCGCGGACAGTATAATGAAAAACTGTTTTTT. It is translated as CASSRRGQYNEKLFF. Complete variable domain (other parts from reference TRBV11-2 and TRBJ1-4): EAGVAQSPRYKIIEKRQSVAFWCNPISGHATLYWYQQILGQGPKLLIQFQNNGVVDDSQLPKDRFSAERLKGVDSTLKIQPAKLEDSAVYLCASSRRGQYNEKLFFGSGTQLSVL.

This rearrangement joins TRBV4-1 to TRBJ2-1, with 11 positions matching TRBD2. Germline CDR1 MGHRA, CDR2 YSYEKL. J lost 7 bases, V lost 4 bases, and 6 bases had no gene match. The length of the CDR3 is 15 residues. The CDR3 DNA sequence: TGCGCCAGCAGCCGACCCACTAGCGGGAGTAATGAGCAGTTCTTC. This codes for CASSRPTSGSNEQFF.

The table lists this clone with a few counts. This chain joins TRBV7-8 and TRBJ1-6, with 10 bases identical to TRBD1. The germline CDR1 and CDR2 sequences are SGHVS and FQNEAQ. The CDR3 is made up of 17 amino acids. V was pared by 3 bases and J by 10 bases, with 12 bases of the junction left unmatched. In DNA form, the CDR3 reads TGTGCCAGCAGCTTGAACTCCCGGGACAGGGGTGTGTCACCCCTCCACTTT. This codes for CASSLNSRDRGVSPLHF.